Following are 32 T cell receptor beta chains from one sample sequenced in a study of siplizumab effects on memory and regulatory T cells (dated by TCRdb to between 2018 and 2021). Library preparation used the immunoSEQ multiplex PCR assay. This immuneACCESS table, as held by TCRdb, lists in-frame sequences with V and J called but not all clones. Of the missing ones, under half trace to an unresolved V gene in checked studies; the others have no known cause. The sample table records tens of thousands of clones; 93% of these occur just once. Approximately 7.1% of the sample is in the top ten clones. Sequenced: CD8+ T cells sorted from blood. The receptors here all came from a human donor in good health.

This chain links TRBV5-6 with TRBJ2-2, with 10 bases aligning to TRBD2. Germline assignment: CDR1 SGHDT and CDR2 YYEEEE. This CDR3 has 16 residues. V was clipped by 4 bases and J by 4 bases; unmatched bases: 7. The CDR3 region has the DNA TGTGCCAGCAGCCTCCCTAGCGGGGGTCTCACCGGGGAGCTGTTTTTT. Translation: CASSLPSGGLTGELFF.

The chain recombines TRBV7-8 with TRBJ2-3; D is ambiguous. CDR3 length equals 13 residues. In germline, CDR1 is SGHVS, CDR2 FQNEAQ. V was pared by 6 bases and J by 0 bases, with 7 bases between. The CDR3 DNA follows: TGTGCCAGCAGGACATCTAGCACAGATACGCAGTATTTT. Protein: CASRTSSTDTQYF.

The chain recombines TRBV9 with TRBJ2-2, with 9 bases identical to TRBD2. The germline CDR1 and CDR2 sequences are SGDLS and YYNGEE. The V and J ends lost 3 bases and 2 bases, in that order; junction bases with no gene match: 5. The CDR3 sequence is 16 residues long. Here the CDR3 reads CASSGRLAANTGELFF. CDR3 DNA: TGTGCCAGCAGCGGACGACTAGCGGCTAACACCGGGGAGCTGTTTTTT.

The rearrangement joins TRBV15 to TRBJ2-3, with TRBD2 matching over 7 bases. The ends lost 0 bases at V and 4 bases at J; junction bases unmatched: 7. Germline V gene data show CDR1 as LNHNV and CDR2 as YYDKDF (reference sequence). CDR3 length: 16 residues. Here the CDR3 DNA reads TGTGCCACCAGCAGAGATAACGGGGGGTCCGCAGATACGCAGTATTTT. The encoded protein is CATSRDNGGSADTQYF.

The chain carries TRBV5-8 and TRBJ1-1, with D unclear. Trimming cost V 5 bases and J 3 bases, with 17 bases left between them. This CDR3 is built from 15 residues. From germline, CDR1 is SGHTS and CDR2 YDEGEE. CDR3: CASRLPRSMDTEAFF. The CDR3 nucleotides are TGTGCCAGCAGATTACCTCGAAGCATGGACACTGAAGCTTTCTTT. The whole variable domain, filled in from reference TRBV5-8 and TRBJ1-1, reads EAGVTQSPTHLIKTRGQQATLRCSPISGHTSVYWYQQALGLGLQFLLWYDEGEERNRGNFPPRFSGRQFPNYSSELNVNALELEDSALYLCASRLPRSMDTEAFFGQGTRLTVV.

This rearrangement joins TRBV4-1 to TRBJ2-5; 14 bases are a match to TRBD2. CDR1 MGHRA and CDR2 YSYEKL come from the germline V gene. CDR3 length: 16 residues. After removal of 4 bases from V and 4 bases from J, the junction contained 5 bases not matched to a gene. DNA of the CDR3: TGCGCCAGCAGCCGCGCGACTAGCGGGGGGGTAGAGACCCAGTACTTC. Encoded protein: CASSRATSGGVETQYF.

This rearrangement joins TRBV5-1 to TRBJ2-1; D gene unclear. The CDR3 contains 16 residues. Trimming stripped 0 bases from V and 10 bases from J, with 20 bases between. Germline CDR1 and CDR2: SGHRS and YFSETQ. CDR3 sequence (DNA): TGCGCCAGCAGCTTGGTCTTTCACACTACCACCCAGGAGCAGTTCTTC. It encodes CASSLVFHTTTQEQFF.

The gene calls are TRBV6-6 and TRBJ1-4; maybe TRBD1 (5 bases). Germline V gene lookup returns CDR1 MNHNY and CDR2 SVGAGI (reference sequence). This CDR3 contains 15 residues. The V end lost 2 bases, the J end lost 8 bases, and 15 bases lay between the germline ends. CDR3 DNA sequence: TGTGCCAGCAGTTACCTCGGAGGGGAGTGGGAAAAACTGTTTTTT. Its protein is CASSYLGGEWEKLFF.

The CDR3 region is CASSFKGGQGVHDTQYF. DNA of the CDR3: TGTGCCAGCAGCTTTAAAGGGGGACAGGGGGTCCACGATACGCAGTATTTT. The rearrangement uses TRBV7-9 and TRBJ2-3, with 11 bases aligning to TRBD1. V lost 3 bases and J lost 6; bases outside the gene matches: 11. This CDR3 is built from 17 residues. From germline, CDR1 is SEHNR and CDR2 FQNEAQ (reference sequence).

This chain connects TRBV7-3 to TRBJ2-3, with D tentatively TRBD2 (6 bases). Between the trimmed V and J ends, which lost 10 bases and 4 bases, there was a span of 12 bases. The CDR3 is 12 residues long. Looked up from germline, CDR1 is SGHTA and CDR2 is FQGTGA. The CDR3 protein is CATRGTADTQYF. Written as DNA, the CDR3 is TGTGCCACCCGCGGGACTGCAGATACGCAGTATTTT.

The chain couples TRBV4-3 to TRBJ2-1; D is possibly TRBD1 (6 bases). With 4 bases removed from V and 8 bases from J, the gap between germline ends came to 12 bases. The CDR3 covers 13 residues. Germline CDR1 reads LGHNA; CDR2 reads YSLEER. CDR3 DNA: TGCGCCAGCAGCCGGGACATAGAGGATGAGCAGTTCTTC. Translated, it gives CASSRDIEDEQFF.

The chain employs TRBV7-9 and TRBJ1-1; D gene unclear. CDR1 is SEHNR and CDR2 is FQNEAQ in the germline V gene (reference sequence). Trimming took off 4 bases at V and 1 base at J, with 10 bases between the two ends. There are 14 residues in the CDR3. In DNA, the CDR3 is TGTGCCAGCAGCTCCTTGGTAGGGAACACTGAAGCTTTCTTT. Protein: CASSSLVGNTEAFF. Full variable domain (outside the CDR3, taken from reference TRBV7-9 and TRBJ1-1): DTGVSQNPRHKITKRGQNVTFRCDPISEHNRLYWYRQTLGQGPEFLTYFQNEAQLEKSRLLSDRFSAERPKGSFSTLEIQRTEQGDSAMYLCASSSLVGNTEAFFGQGTRLTVV.

V and J are TRBV6-5 and TRBJ1-1; tentative D call: TRBD1 (6 bases). From germline, CDR1 is MNHEY and CDR2 SVGAGI. V lost 4 bases, J lost 4 bases, and 13 bases lay in between. The CDR3 loop spans 14 amino acids. The CDR3 bases are TGTGCCAGCAGTTCCACAGGGTACGGCACTGAAGCTTTCTTT. Protein sequence: CASSSTGYGTEAFF.

This CDR3 reads CASGLTLGRQGAYGYTF. The CDR3, as DNA: TGTGCTAGTGGTTTGACCCTCGGACGGCAGGGCGCCTATGGCTACACCTTC. The gene calls are TRBV12-5 and TRBJ1-2, with D possibly TRBD1 on 5 matching bases. Germline V lookup: CDR1 LGHNT, CDR2 FRNRAP. Trimming removed 2 bases at V and 4 bases at J, with 20 bases between. The CDR3 loop spans 17 amino acids.

This chain links TRBV4-1 with TRBJ1-1; possible D gene TRBD1, 6 bases. V lost 2 bases, J lost 1 base, and 8 bases lay in between. Germline V gene sequence: CDR1 MGHRA, CDR2 YSYEKL. This CDR3 is built from 14 residues. The CDR3 region is CASSQLQGNTEAFF. CDR3 nucleotide sequence: TGCGCCAGCAGCCAACTACAGGGGAACACTGAAGCTTTCTTT.

This rearrangement joins TRBV30 to TRBJ1-1, with D possibly TRBD1 on 6 matching bases. CDR3 length: 14 amino acids. Germline V CDR1 and CDR2: GTSNPN, SVGIG (reference sequence). Trimming pared 4 bases from V and 3 bases from J, leaving 15 bases between. The CDR3 DNA is TGTGCCTGGATTCAGGGGACTGGTCACACTGAAGCTTTCTTT. Translating gives CAWIQGTGHTEAFF.

The V call is TRBV7-6, the J call TRBJ2-2; D is perhaps TRBD1 (6 bases). This CDR3 spans 13 amino acids. The V gene's germline CDR1 is SGHVS and CDR2 FNYEAQ. The V and J ends lost 4 bases and 6 bases respectively, with 9 bases between them. Written as DNA, the CDR3 is TGTGCCAGCAGCTACAGGGTTGCCGGGGAGCTGTTTTTT. Amino acid sequence: CASSYRVAGELFF.

The rearrangement uses TRBV19 and TRBJ2-1, with D unclear. From germline, CDR1 is LNHDA and CDR2 SQIVND (reference sequence). V lost 2 bases, J lost 2 bases, and 10 bases lay in between. The CDR3 has 15 amino acids. CDR3 residues: CASSILPATYNEQFF. The DNA for the CDR3 is TGTGCCAGTAGTATACTCCCAGCTACCTACAATGAGCAGTTCTTC.

J is TRBJ2-7 and V is TRBV11-2; no clear D gene. Germline V gene lookup returns CDR1 SGHAT and CDR2 FQNNGV. The CDR3 loop spans 15 amino acids. The V gene lost 3 bases and the J gene lost 2 bases, with 14 bases spanning the gap. The CDR3: CASSLSLSAAYEQYF. In DNA form, the CDR3 reads TGTGCCAGCAGCTTGTCACTCTCTGCGGCCTACGAGCAGTACTTC.

The chain links TRBV16 to TRBJ1-1; the D gene is possibly TRBD1 (6 bases). V was trimmed by 1 base and J by 5 bases, leaving 14 bases between them. The germline V gene has CDR1 KGHSY and CDR2 FQNENV. This CDR3 contains 15 residues. CDR3 sequence (DNA): TGTGCCAGCAGCCAATGGCAGGGGAAGGAGACTGAAGCTTTCTTT. Amino acids: CASSQWQGKETEAFF.

The V call is TRBV7-9, the J call TRBJ2-7, with 7 bases aligning to TRBD1. Germline V CDR1 and CDR2: SEHNR, FQNEAQ (reference sequence). The CDR3 contains 16 residues. V lost 5 bases and J lost 3; bases outside the gene matches: 13. CDR3 sequence (DNA): TGTGCCAGCAGCCTGCCCACAGGGGAGTTGGGCTACGAGCAGTACTTC. Translation gives CASSLPTGELGYEQYF.

The rearrangement joins TRBV11-2 to TRBJ2-2, with D uncertain. The CDR3 totals 12 residues. The V and J ends lost 4 bases and 3 bases respectively, with 3 bases between them. Germline V lookup: CDR1 SGHAT, CDR2 FQNNGV. The CDR3 DNA is TGTGCCAGCAGCTCAGACACCGGGGAGCTGTTTTTT. Translating gives CASSSDTGELFF.

This rearrangement joins TRBV14 to TRBJ2-3; D is ambiguous. Trimming stripped 1 base from V and 2 bases from J, with 10 bases between. CDR1 is SGHDN and CDR2 is FVKESK in the germline V gene. This CDR3 contains 15 residues. The CDR3 reads CASSQVRGLTDTQYF. The DNA for the CDR3 is TGTGCCAGCAGCCAAGTTAGAGGCCTCACAGATACGCAGTATTTT.

This rearrangement joins TRBV9 to TRBJ2-3, with 8 bases aligning to TRBD2. After removal of 0 bases from V and 0 bases from J, the junction contained 0 bases not matched to a gene. Germline V gene data show CDR1 as SGDLS and CDR2 as YYNGEE. This CDR3 contains 15 residues. The CDR3 nucleotides read TGTGCCAGCAGCGTAGGGACTAGCAGCACAGATACGCAGTATTTT. Residues: CASSVGTSSTDTQYF.

This chain uses TRBV7-9 with TRBJ1-3; D ambiguous. CDR1 and CDR2 from the germline V gene are SEHNR and FQNEAQ (reference sequence). The CDR3 is made up of 15 amino acids. V lost 3 bases and J lost 0, with 9 bases in between. The CDR3 is CASSLVGSSGNTIYF. CDR3 in DNA: TGTGCCAGCAGCTTGGTGGGTAGCTCTGGAAACACCATATATTTT.

This rearrangement joins TRBV27 to TRBJ1-2; tentatively, D is TRBD1 (5 bases). Trimming cost V 2 bases and J 3 bases, with 19 bases left between them. Germline loops: CDR1 MNHEY, CDR2 SMNVEV (reference sequence). This CDR3 comprises 17 residues. This chain's CDR3 is CASSLIERPKGDYGYTF. CDR3 sequence (DNA): TGTGCCAGCAGTTTAATTGAGAGACCTAAAGGGGACTATGGCTACACCTTC.

The V call is TRBV19, the J call TRBJ2-3, with 7 bases fitting TRBD2. CDR1 and CDR2 from the germline V gene are LNHDA and SQIVND (reference sequence). The length of the CDR3 is 15 residues. Trimming cost V 3 bases and J 4 bases; bases outside gene matches: 7. The chain's CDR3 is CASSMGGSVSDTQYF. CDR3 nucleotides: TGTGCCAGTAGTATGGGCGGGAGTGTCTCAGATACGCAGTATTTT. Filled out from reference TRBV19 and TRBJ2-3, the complete variable domain reads DGGITQSPKYLFRKEGQNVTLSCEQNLNHDAMYWYRQDPGQGLRLIYYSQIVNDFQKGDIAEGYSVSREKKESFPLTVTSAQKNPTAFYLCASSMGGSVSDTQYFGPGTRLTVL.

The chain is built from TRBV4-3 and TRBJ2-7; 8 nucleotides align to TRBD2. The germline gives CDR1 LGHNA, CDR2 YSLEER. V was pared by 0 bases and J by 2 bases, with 6 bases of the junction left unmatched. The CDR3 is 16 residues long. The CDR3 sequence: CASSQERLAGPYEQYF. DNA of the CDR3: TGCGCCAGCAGCCAAGAACGGCTAGCGGGCCCCTACGAGCAGTACTTC.

The chain carries TRBV5-6 and TRBJ1-2; TRBD1 matches 10 bases. This CDR3 has 16 residues. V gave up 0 bases and J gave up 4 bases; unmatched junction bases: 6. Germline lookup yields CDR1 SGHDT and CDR2 YYEEEE. For the CDR3, the DNA is TGTGCCAGCAGCTTGGATCCGGACAGGGGGGCCTATGGCTACACCTTC. It yields the protein CASSLDPDRGAYGYTF.

The chain combines TRBV9 with TRBJ2-7, with D uncertain. The CDR3 covers 14 residues. V lost 0 bases and J lost 0, with 7 bases in between. Germline V gene lookup returns CDR1 SGDLS and CDR2 YYNGEE. The DNA for the CDR3 is TGTGCCAGCAGCGTAGGAGCAGACTCCTACGAGCAGTACTTC. Its protein is CASSVGADSYEQYF.

The sample holds one count of this clone. This chain's CDR3 is CASSLEAVNPYEQYF. CDR3 nucleotides: TGCGCCAGCAGCTTGGAGGCAGTTAATCCCTACGAGCAGTACTTC. The rearrangement links TRBV5-1 to TRBJ2-7; D uncertain. V was cut by 0 bases and J by 2 bases, with 12 bases left in between. CDR1 is SGHRS, CDR2 YFSETQ, per germline. The CDR3 consists of 15 residues.

The chain uses TRBV6-5 and TRBJ2-1; D is unclear. The CDR3 spans 12 residues. Per the germline V gene, CDR1 is MNHEY and CDR2 is SVGAGI. V dropped 2 bases and J dropped 6 bases, with 5 bases sitting between them. As DNA, the CDR3 is TGTGCCAGCAGTTACGAAGGCAATGAGCAGTTCTTC. This sequence encodes CASSYEGNEQFF.